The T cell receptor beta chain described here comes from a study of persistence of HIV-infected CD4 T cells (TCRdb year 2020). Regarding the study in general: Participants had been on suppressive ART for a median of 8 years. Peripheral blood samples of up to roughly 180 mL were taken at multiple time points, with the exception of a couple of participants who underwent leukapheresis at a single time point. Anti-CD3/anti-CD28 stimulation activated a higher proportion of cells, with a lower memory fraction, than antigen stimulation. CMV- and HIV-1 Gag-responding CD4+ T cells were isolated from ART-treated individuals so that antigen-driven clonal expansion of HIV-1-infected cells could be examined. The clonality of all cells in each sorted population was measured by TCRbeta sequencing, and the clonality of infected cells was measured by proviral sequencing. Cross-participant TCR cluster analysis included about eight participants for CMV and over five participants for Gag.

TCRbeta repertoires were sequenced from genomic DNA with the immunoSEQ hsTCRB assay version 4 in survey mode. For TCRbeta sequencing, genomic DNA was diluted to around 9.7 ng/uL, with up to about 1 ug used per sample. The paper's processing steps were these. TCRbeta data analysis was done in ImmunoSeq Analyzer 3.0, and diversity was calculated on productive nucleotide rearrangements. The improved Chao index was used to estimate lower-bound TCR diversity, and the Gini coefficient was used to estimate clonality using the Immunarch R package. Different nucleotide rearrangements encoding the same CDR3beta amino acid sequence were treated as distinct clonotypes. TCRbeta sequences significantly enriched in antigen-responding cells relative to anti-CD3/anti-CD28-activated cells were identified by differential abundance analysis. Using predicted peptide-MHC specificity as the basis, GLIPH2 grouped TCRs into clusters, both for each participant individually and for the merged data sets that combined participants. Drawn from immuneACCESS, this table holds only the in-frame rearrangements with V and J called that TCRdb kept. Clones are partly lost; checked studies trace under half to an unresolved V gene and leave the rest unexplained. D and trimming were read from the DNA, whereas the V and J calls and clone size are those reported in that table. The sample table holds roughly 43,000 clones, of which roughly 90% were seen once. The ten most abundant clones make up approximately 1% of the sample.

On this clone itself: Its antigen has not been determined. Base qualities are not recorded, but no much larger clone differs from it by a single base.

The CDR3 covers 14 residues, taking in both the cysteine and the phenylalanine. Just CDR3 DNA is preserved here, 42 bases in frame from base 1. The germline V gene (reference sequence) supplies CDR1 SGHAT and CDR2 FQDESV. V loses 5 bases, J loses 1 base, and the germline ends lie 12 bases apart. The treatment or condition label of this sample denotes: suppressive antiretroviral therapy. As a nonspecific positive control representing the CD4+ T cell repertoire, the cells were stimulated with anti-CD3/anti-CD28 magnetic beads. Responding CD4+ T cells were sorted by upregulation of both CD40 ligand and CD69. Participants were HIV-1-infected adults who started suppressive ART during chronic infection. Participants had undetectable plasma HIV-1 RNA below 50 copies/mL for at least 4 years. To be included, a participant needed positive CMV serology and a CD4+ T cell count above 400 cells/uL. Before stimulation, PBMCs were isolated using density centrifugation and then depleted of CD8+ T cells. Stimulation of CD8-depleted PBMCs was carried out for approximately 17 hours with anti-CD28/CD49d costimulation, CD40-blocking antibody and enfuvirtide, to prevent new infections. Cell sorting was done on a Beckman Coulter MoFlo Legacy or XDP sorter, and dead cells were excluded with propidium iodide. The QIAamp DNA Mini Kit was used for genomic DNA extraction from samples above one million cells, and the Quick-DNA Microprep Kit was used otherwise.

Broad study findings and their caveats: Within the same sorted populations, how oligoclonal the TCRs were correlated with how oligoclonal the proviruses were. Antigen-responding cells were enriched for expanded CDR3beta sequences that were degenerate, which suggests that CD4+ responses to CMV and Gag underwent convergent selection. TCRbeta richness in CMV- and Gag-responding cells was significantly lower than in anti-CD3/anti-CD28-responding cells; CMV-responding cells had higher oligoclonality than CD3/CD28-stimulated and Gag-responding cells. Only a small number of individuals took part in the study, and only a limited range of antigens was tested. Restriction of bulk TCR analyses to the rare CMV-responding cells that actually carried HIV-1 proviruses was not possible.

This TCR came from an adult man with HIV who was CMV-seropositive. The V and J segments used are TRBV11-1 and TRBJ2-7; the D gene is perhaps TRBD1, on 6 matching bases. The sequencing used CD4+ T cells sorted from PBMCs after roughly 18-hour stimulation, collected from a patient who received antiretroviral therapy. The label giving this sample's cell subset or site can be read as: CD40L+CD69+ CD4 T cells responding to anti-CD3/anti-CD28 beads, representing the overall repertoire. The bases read TGTGCCAGCAGCACAGGGCGATGGTCCTACGAGCAGTACTTC. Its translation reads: CASSTGRWSYEQYF.